A single sample gave rise to the 20 T cell receptor beta chains below, sequenced in a study of shared clonotypes between healthy human individuals. Only in-frame clones appear in the TCRdb table, and some are missing; sequencing was by immunoSEQ multiplex PCR. This repertoire shows some 1,100,000 clones, 78% found once; its top ten account for 0.52%. Specimen: memory CD4+ T cells from PBMCs. The subset denotes: CD45RA-negative fraction. The receptors come from a young man in good health. Some clones in this sample may be carry-over from other donors' samples.

V and J are TRBV7-8 and TRBJ1-3; no clear D. Trimming stripped 2 bases from V and 1 base from J, with 6 bases between. Germline V gene lookup returns CDR1 SGHVS and CDR2 FQNEAQ. This CDR3 is 14 amino acids long. CDR3 DNA: TGTGCCAGCAGCTTATGGGATTCTGGAAACACCATATATTTT. Residues: CASSLWDSGNTIYF. The whole variable domain, filled in from reference TRBV7-8 and TRBJ1-3, reads GAGVSQSPRYKVAKRGQDVALRCDPISGHVSLFWYQQALGQGPEFLTYFQNEAQLDKSGLPSDRFFAERPEGSVSTLKIQRTQQEDSAVYLCASSLWDSGNTIYFGEGSWLTVV.

The V call is TRBV7-8, the J call TRBJ1-3, with a weak D call TRBD1 (5 bases). Germline CDR1 SGHVS, CDR2 FQNEAQ. The germline V and J ends were trimmed by 7 bases and 0 bases, with 13 bases remaining between them. The CDR3 extends over 15 amino acids. CDR3 sequence: CASTPMGGSGNTIYF. In DNA form, the CDR3 reads TGTGCCAGCACCCCCATGGGGGGCTCTGGAAACACCATATATTTT.

This chain's CDR3 is CASSQDTYRQFF. In DNA form, the CDR3 reads TGTGCCAGCAGCCAAGACACTTATCGCCAGTTCTTC. V is TRBV14 and J is TRBJ2-1; no clear D gene. The V and J ends lost 0 bases and 13 bases respectively, with 10 bases between them. This CDR3 has 12 amino acids. CDR1 SGHDN and CDR2 FVKESK come from the germline V gene.

The rearrangement joins TRBV29-1 to TRBJ2-2; D is unclear. V lost 7 bases to trimming and J lost 6 bases, with 12 bases between them. Looked up from germline, CDR1 is SQVTM and CDR2 is ANQGSEA. This CDR3 has 12 residues. CDR3 amino acids: CSASRASGELFF. For the CDR3, the DNA is TGCAGCGCCTCCCGGGCATCCGGGGAGCTGTTTTTT.

This clone occurred a few times. V is TRBV11-3 and J is TRBJ1-1; D perhaps matches TRBD1 (5 bases). With 5 bases removed from V and 8 bases from J, the gap between germline ends came to 9 bases. Germline V lookup: CDR1 SGHNT, CDR2 YENEEA. The length of the CDR3 is 11 residues. CDR3 protein: CASSGGGEAFF. The CDR3 coding sequence is TGTGCCAGCAGCGGGGGAGGGGAAGCTTTCTTT.

The chain employs TRBV11-3 and TRBJ2-1, with 13 bases matching TRBD2. V lost 1 base, J lost 2 bases, and 5 bases stayed unmatched. This CDR3 contains 18 residues. Germline lookup yields CDR1 SGHNT and CDR2 YENEEA. The CDR3 DNA reads TGTGCCAGCAGCTTAGGACTAGCGGGAGGCCCAACCTACAATGAGCAGTTCTTC. This encodes CASSLGLAGGPTYNEQFF. Supplemented by reference TRBV11-3 and TRBJ2-1, the full variable domain reads EAGVVQSPRYKIIEKKQPVAFWCNPISGHNTLYWYLQNLGQGPELLIRYENEEAVDDSQLPKDRFSAERLKGVDSTLKIQPAELGDSAVYLCASSLGLAGGPTYNEQFFGPGTRLTVL.

V gene TRBV7-9 combines with J gene TRBJ2-1, with 10 bases identical to TRBD2. This CDR3 is 17 amino acids long. Germline CDR1 reads SEHNR; CDR2 reads FQNEAQ (reference sequence). Germline trimming cut 5 bases from V and 1 base from J; bases unmatched to any gene: 8. CDR3: CASSPGGLAVSYNEQFF. For the CDR3, the DNA is TGTGCCAGCAGCCCCGGCGGACTAGCGGTTTCCTACAATGAGCAGTTCTTC. Using reference TRBV7-9 and TRBJ2-1 for the parts outside the CDR3, the full variable domain is DTGVSQNPRHKITKRGQNVTFRCDPISEHNRLYWYRQTLGQGPEFLTYFQNEAQLEKSRLLSDRFSAERPKGSFSTLEIQRTEQGDSAMYLCASSPGGLAVSYNEQFFGPGTRLTVL.

J is TRBJ1-2 and V is TRBV2; a possible D gene is TRBD1 (5 bases). The CDR3 loop spans 12 amino acids. Germline-derived CDR1 and CDR2 are SNHLY and FYNNEI. The V and J ends lost 5 bases and 8 bases respectively, with 12 bases between them. CDR3 bases: TGTGCCAGCAGTCCGCAGGGTCGAGGCTACACCTTC. It translates to CASSPQGRGYTF.

Regarding this clone: Other DNA sequences of this sample code for an identical CDR3. The chain employs TRBV7-2 and TRBJ2-1, with 8 nucleotides matching TRBD2. Losses at the gene ends were 3 bases for V and 0 bases for J; bases not matched to a gene: 1. This CDR3 comprises 15 residues. Germline CDR1 is SGHTA and CDR2 is FQGNSA. The CDR3 bases are TGTGCCAGCAGCTTGGGGACTAGCTCCTACAATGAGCAGTTCTTC. Its translation: CASSLGTSSYNEQFF.

The chain couples TRBV5-1 to TRBJ2-5; no definite D call. V shed 4 bases and J shed 5 bases, with 15 bases lying between them. The CDR3 has 14 residues. Germline CDR1 and CDR2: SGHRS and YFSETQ. The DNA of the CDR3 is TGCGCCAGCAGCCTAGGGTCAGGCTTCGAGACCCAGTACTTC. It translates to CASSLGSGFETQYF.

The genes are TRBV18 and TRBJ2-7; TRBD2 aligns across 9 bases. The J segment lost 6 bases and the V segment lost 1 base, leaving 10 bases of the junction unmatched. The CDR3 runs 16 residues. Germline lookup yields CDR1 KGHSH and CDR2 LQKENI. CDR3 DNA: TGTGCCAGCTCACCACTCAGTTGGACTAGCGTCGGCGAGCAGTACTTC. As protein: CASSPLSWTSVGEQYF. Full variable domain (missing parts from reference TRBV18 and TRBJ2-7): NAGVMQNPRHLVRRRGQEARLRCSPMKGHSHVYWYRQLPEEGLKFMVYLQKENIIDESGMPKERFSAEFPKEGPSILRIQQVVRGDSAAYFCASSPLSWTSVGEQYFGPGTRLTVT.

The chain joins TRBV5-4 to TRBJ1-3; no reliable D call. Trimming pared 0 bases from V and 0 bases from J, leaving 10 bases between. Germline V gene lookup returns CDR1 SGHNT and CDR2 YYREEE (reference sequence). CDR3 size: 16 residues. In DNA form, the CDR3 reads TGTGCCAGCAGCTTGGAGGGTCCCCGCTCTGGAAACACCATATATTTT. Amino acids: CASSLEGPRSGNTIYF. Complete variable domain (other parts from reference TRBV5-4 and TRBJ1-3): ETGVTQSPTHLIKTRGQQVTLRCSSQSGHNTVSWYQQALGQGPQFIFQYYREEENGRGNFPPRFSGLQFPNYSSELNVNALELDDSALYLCASSLEGPRSGNTIYFGEGSWLTVV.

The chain couples TRBV6-7 to TRBJ2-3; TRBD2 agrees at 14 bases. TRBV6-7 is an ORF, with its function uncertain. The CDR3 consists of 20 residues. Unmatched junction bases numbered 17, after V lost 6 bases and J lost 3 bases. CDR3 sequence: CASSRGGLAGVTLITDTQYF. As DNA, the CDR3 is TGTGCCAGCAGCCGAGGGGGACTAGCGGGAGTTACTTTGATTACAGATACGCAGTATTTT.

The V gene is TRBV5-4, the J gene TRBJ2-7, with 11 bases that match TRBD2. Germline-derived CDR1 and CDR2 are SGHNT and YYREEE (reference sequence). The junction had 10 bases not matched to a gene; V was cut back by 3 bases and J by 5 bases. This CDR3 is built from 16 residues. The CDR3 nucleotides are TGTGCCAGCAGCTACGGACTAGCGGGTGGGGGGCACGAGCAGTACTTC. It yields the protein CASSYGLAGGGHEQYF.

The genes are TRBV6-1 and TRBJ2-1; 7 bases line up with TRBD2. Trimming removed 4 bases from V and 5 bases from J; junction bases left unmatched: 5. This CDR3 spans 14 amino acids. Germline loops: CDR1 MNHNS, CDR2 SASEGT. The CDR3 sequence is CASSAGTTNNEQFF. CDR3 DNA: TGTGCCAGCAGTGCCGGGACTACCAACAATGAGCAGTTCTTC.

The gene calls are TRBV6-5 and TRBJ2-1; 9 positions agree with TRBD2. Germline loops: CDR1 MNHEY, CDR2 SVGAGI. V lost 6 bases to trimming and J lost 7 bases; unmatched junction nucleotides: 7. The CDR3 covers 14 residues. The chain's CDR3 is CASRLAGVYNEQFF. In DNA, the CDR3 is TGTGCCAGCAGGTTAGCGGGAGTTTATAATGAGCAGTTCTTC.

The chain recombines TRBV28 with TRBJ1-5; the D is unclear. This CDR3 is built from 14 residues. The V gene's germline CDR1 is MDHEN and CDR2 SYDVKM. V dropped 7 bases and J dropped 2 bases, with 12 bases sitting between them. CDR3 in amino acids: CASMNRVGNQPQHF. CDR3 DNA: TGTGCCAGCATGAATCGGGTTGGCAATCAGCCCCAGCATTTT.

Only a few counts were recorded for this clone. The chain links TRBV6-6 to TRBJ1-1, with D unresolved. Germline V gene lookup returns CDR1 MNHNY and CDR2 SVGAGI (reference sequence). The CDR3 is 14 amino acids. The ends were cut back, 6 bases at V and 1 base at J, with 12 bases in the middle. CDR3 DNA: TGTGCCAGCAGGAACAGCCTCTCGAACACTGAAGCTTTCTTT. It is translated as CASRNSLSNTEAFF.

The chain employs TRBV2 and TRBJ2-5, with D hard to call. V was shortened by 6 bases and J by 4 bases, with 9 bases between the two germline ends. This CDR3 spans 12 amino acids. Germline V lookup: CDR1 SNHLY, CDR2 FYNNEI. The CDR3: CASRAALETQYF. The DNA of the CDR3 is TGTGCCAGCAGGGCGGCGTTAGAGACCCAGTACTTC.

The rearrangement uses TRBV7-2 and TRBJ2-1; D unresolved. This CDR3 contains 15 residues. Germline V lookup: CDR1 SGHTA, CDR2 FQGNSA. The V and J ends lost 3 bases and 6 bases respectively, with 15 bases between them. The CDR3 is CASSLKTPGPNEQFF. CDR3 nucleotides: TGTGCCAGCAGCTTGAAGACCCCCGGGCCCAATGAGCAGTTCTTC.